This T cell receptor beta chain was obtained from a study of blood T cell repertoires in COVID-19. This clone was recorded a few times. Repertoires were generated with immunoSEQ multiplex PCR, while TCRdb's copy carries only in-frame clones and drops some. The sample consists of 260,000 or so clones, 85% of them appearing once. V lost 6 bases and J lost 9; bases outside the gene matches: 8. CDR3 length: 13 amino acids. Germline loops: CDR1 SNHLY, CDR2 FYNNEI. This TCR was sampled from a woman in her 50s who had recovered from COVID-19. The chain couples TRBV2 to TRBJ1-5, with 7 bases that match TRBD1. Sequencing input: PBMCs or T cells enriched from blood (not recorded which). The CDR3 nucleotides read TGTGCCAGCAGCCGGGACAGTAATACGCCCCAGCATTTT. Amino acids: CASSRDSNTPQHF.